The clone carrying this TCR beta chain was found many times. The antigen is unknown. This sample was taken from a study of identical twins. TCRdb reprocessed the 5' RACE reads with MiXCR, giving one entry per CDR3 protein. The sample records about 240,000 distinct CDR3 sequences, roughly a tenth being singletons. Study conclusions and caveats: Partial confounding of zero-insertion analyses by invariant MAIT and iNKT cells was possible. Sharing of beta out-of-frame sequences by twins showed a weaker excess. Without tracking the same donors, conclusions rested on cross-sectional statistical analysis. Models underestimated out-of-frame TCR alpha sharing in monozygotic twins.

This CDR3 has 14 residues. V shed 1 base and J shed 3 bases, with 7 bases lying between them. The V call is TRBV12-3 or TRBV12-4, the J call TRBJ1-5, with D hard to call. Sequencing input: memory T cells sorted from blood. The receptor was derived from a man in his fifties or sixties in good health. CDR3 residues: CASSLGQSNQPQHF. The CDR3 nucleotides read TGTGCCAGCAGTTTAGGGCAGTCCAATCAGCCCCAGCATTTT.